This T cell receptor beta chain was recovered during a study of blood T cell repertoires in COVID-19 (dated by TCRdb to about 2020). Turning to the overall study: Samples from collaborators originated in the United States, Italy and Spain and spanned both the acute and convalescent phases of COVID-19. The material from the prospective study consisted of cDNA or gDNA derived from T cells, B-cell-depleted T cells, or PBMCs. Samples were obtained from the ongoing ImmuneRACE study (first 160 participants) and from 1,200 or so subjects provided by 6 global collaborators. Sample metadata almost always included a de-identified subject ID, COVID-19 status, age in years and sex. Where HLA class I and class II types were available, the types were taken from metadata supplied by the sample provider, not from assay-based typing. Subjects who had been exposed to COVID-19, were actively infected with it, or had recovered from it provided the deeply sampled blood TCRbeta repertoires that made up the dataset. The repertoires were released in a freely available public database intended as a resource for research on the immune response to SARS-CoV-2. Study-wide conclusions, independent of this receptor: Clinical and demographic metadata were provided uncurated, with the amount varying by source and participant.

Relative to germline, V is 0 bases shorter and J is 3 bases shorter, with 11 bases between their ends. The germline V gene (reference sequence) supplies CDR1 LNHDA and CDR2 SQIVND. From the cysteine through the phenylalanine, the CDR3 covers 15 amino acids. The CDR3 DNA has 45 bases and is translated from base 1. The immunoSEQ Assay, a bias-controlled multiplex PCR, was used to amplify TCRbeta CDR3 regions from genomic DNA. In the source study's methods: The number of nucleated cells in each sample was estimated from the amplification of reference gene primers within the assay. To quantify the absolute abundance of each unique TCRbeta CDR3 rearrangement, sequence reads were collapsed and filtered. For each sample, productive Simpson clonality was calculated by taking the square root of Simpson's diversity index across productive rearrangements. Imported from immuneACCESS, the table was reduced by TCRdb to in-frame sequences with V and J called. These copies leave out some clones; in studies compared against another copy, an unresolved V gene accounts for under half, and the cause of the remainder is not known. D and trimming were read from the DNA, whereas the V and J calls and clone size are those reported in that table. The sample includes around 310,000 clones, with around 90% observed a single time. About 1% of the sample rests with the top ten.

One collaborating source in Seattle enrolled patients during active infection and followed them longitudinally through the course of disease. Collaborating institutions collected whole blood in K2EDTA tubes following their own protocols. For TCRbeta analysis, collaborator samples were shipped as frozen whole blood, as isolated PBMCs, or as DNA extracted from either sample type. A word on this clone: This receptor's antigen is unknown. No base quality values were provided; no much bigger clone lies one nucleotide off.

Sequences were obtained from peripheral blood. This TCR derives from a woman in her thirties or forties with COVID-19, enrolled during active disease. The chain employs TRBV19 and TRBJ1-2; TRBD1 might be the D gene, on 5 matching bases. The CDR3 corresponds to CASSIDRQGHYGYTF. The bases read TGTGCCAGTAGTATAGATCGGCAGGGCCACTATGGCTACACCTTC.